The 7 T cell receptor beta chains reported below all come from one sample, sequenced in a study of cytomegalovirus exposure and HLA in healthy donors. Clones were read by immunoSEQ multiplex PCR, and TCRdb kept only the in-frame ones, dropping some. The sample consists of 75,000 to 90,000 clones, 90% to 96% of them appearing once. The specimen was PBMCs. Receptors were obtained from a man aged 18 to 29 in good health and CMV-seropositive.

The rearrangement uses TRBV6-1 and TRBJ2-5, with D possibly being TRBD1 (6 bases). CDR3 size: 15 residues. Germline V lookup: CDR1 MNHNS, CDR2 SASEGT. V lost 3 bases and J lost 4, with 15 bases in between. In DNA form, the CDR3 reads TGTGCCAGCAGTGATCACAACAGGGTACGAGAGACCCAGTACTTC. Translated: CASSDHNRVRETQYF.

The rearrangement joins TRBV30 to TRBJ1-1, with 10 bases lining up with TRBD1. After removal of 8 bases from V and 9 bases from J, the junction contained 9 bases not matched to a gene. The CDR3 sequence is 12 residues long. Germline V gives CDR1 GTSNPN, CDR2 SVGIG (reference sequence). In DNA form, the CDR3 reads TGTGCCGCGAACCCGACAGGGGGCCAAGCTTTCTTT. It encodes CAANPTGGQAFF. Variable domain in full (rest from reference TRBV30 and TRBJ1-1): SQTIHQWPATLVQPVGSPLSLECTVEGTSNPNLYWYRQAAGRGLQLLFYSVGIGQISSEVPQNLSASRPQDRQFILSSKKLLLSDSGFYLCAANPTGGQAFFGQGTRLTVV.

The chain uses TRBV19 and TRBJ1-1; D gene unclear. Germline V gene sequence: CDR1 LNHDA, CDR2 SQIVND (reference sequence). The CDR3 has 14 residues. Trimming left V 3 bases short and J 1 base short, with 9 bases between. DNA of the CDR3: TGTGCCAGTAGTATTAAATCGGGGAACACTGAAGCTTTCTTT. Protein sequence: CASSIKSGNTEAFF.

This clone appeared once. The rearrangement links TRBV4-1 to TRBJ2-3; 10 bases align to TRBD1. Trimming at V came to 0 bases and at J to 4 bases, leaving 13 bases not matched to a gene. From germline, CDR1 is MGHRA and CDR2 YSYEKL. This CDR3 is 19 amino acids long. The CDR3 loop reads CASSQERSGTGATSDTQYF. As DNA, the CDR3 is TGCGCCAGCAGCCAAGAAAGGTCCGGGACAGGGGCGACCTCAGATACGCAGTATTTT.

The V gene is TRBV11-3, the J gene TRBJ2-7; 8 positions agree with TRBD2. CDR3 length: 15 amino acids. Losses at the gene ends were 1 base for V and 2 bases for J; bases not matched to a gene: 4. CDR1 and CDR2 (germline): SGHNT, YENEEA. The CDR3 DNA reads as TGTGCCAGCAGCTTAGGTAGCGGGGAAACCTACGAGCAGTACTTC. It codes for CASSLGSGETYEQYF.

This clone is a singleton in its sample. This chain joins TRBV5-6 and TRBJ1-2, with TRBD1 as a possible D gene (5 bases). The germline CDR1 and CDR2 sequences are SGHDT and YYEEEE. The CDR3 sequence is 14 residues long. V was trimmed by 7 bases and J by 7 bases, leaving 20 bases between them. The CDR3 reads CASQPGPGLGGYTF. CDR3 nucleotide sequence: TGTGCCAGCCAACCTGGGCCAGGGTTAGGTGGCTACACCTTC.

The V gene is TRBV5-1, the J gene TRBJ2-7; 7 nucleotides align to TRBD2. This CDR3 region has 13 residues. V was clipped by 1 base and J by 6 bases; unmatched bases: 4. Germline CDR1 SGHRS, CDR2 YFSETQ. CDR3 amino acids: CASSLRGSGEQYF. In DNA, the CDR3 is TGCGCCAGCAGCTTGCGCGGGAGCGGCGAGCAGTACTTC. Supplemented by reference TRBV5-1 and TRBJ2-7, the full variable domain reads KAGVTQTPRYLIKTRGQQVTLSCSPISGHRSVSWYQQTPGQGLQFLFEYFSETQRNKGNFPGRFSGRQFSNSRSEMNVSTLELGDSALYLCASSLRGSGEQYFGPGTRLTVT.